In this sample, the clone carrying this T cell receptor beta chain turned up once. As yet, its antigen is unknown. CDR1 and CDR2 (germline): SGHDT, YYEEEE. Trimming cost V 4 bases and J 0 bases, with 23 bases left between them. There are 18 residues in the CDR3. Here immunoSEQ multiplex PCR was the method, and the copy in TCRdb shows in-frame clones only, minus some. The sample yields about 2 million clones, roughly 94% seen once. The entry originates in a study of shared clonotypes between healthy human individuals. Study-wide background: The donor group consisted of two women and three men, aged 18 to 49.

Findings and caveats of the study: Clonotypes that were shared across four donors made up approximately 5% of naive CD4 clonotypes. Rarefaction indicated that sorted-subset sequencing remained incomplete although depth was large.

The chain links TRBV5-6 to TRBJ2-7, with D possibly matching TRBD1 (6 bases). Sequences were obtained from naive CD4+ T cells sorted from blood. Subset given: CD45RA+ positively selected. The clonotype comes from a man between 18 and 29 years old in good health. Here the CDR3 reads CASSPLGAGLSLSYEQYF. The CDR3 nucleotides read TGTGCCAGCAGCCCGTTGGGGGCCGGACTGTCCCTCTCCTACGAGCAGTACTTC.